The 25 T cell receptor beta chains in this list originate from one sample, sequenced in a study of T cells after yellow fever vaccination. Via MiXCR, TCRdb re-called the 5' RACE reads, giving one row per CDR3 protein. The table has roughly 250,000 distinct CDR3 sequences, over 10% seen once. The input for sequencing was CD4+ T cells sorted from PBMCs, taken 45 days after the yellow fever booster vaccination. The origin of the receptors is a man aged 25 to 45 who received the YFV17D yellow fever vaccine.

This clonotype was seen more than once but under ten times. This chain connects TRBV4-3 to TRBJ2-7, with a tentative D call TRBD2 (6 bases). The germline CDR1 and CDR2 sequences are LGHNA and YSLEER. Trimming cost V 0 bases and J 12 bases, with 15 bases left between them. The CDR3 is 13 amino acids. The CDR3 DNA reads TGCGCCAGCAGCCAAGATTTCAGGGAGGTTCGGTACTTC. This sequence encodes CASSQDFREVRYF.

This chain connects TRBV7-2 to TRBJ2-3; no definite D call. Deletions cut 2 bases from V and 1 base from J, with 10 bases between. This CDR3 has 15 amino acids. CDR1 is SGHTA and CDR2 is FQGNSA in the germline V gene. The DNA for the CDR3 is TGTGCCAGCAGCTTACCGCGACGTCGCACAGATACGCAGTATTTT. This codes for CASSLPRRRTDTQYF.

In regard to this clonotype: At one of its ends the junction is not consistent with the germline gene, which may arise from a read error. The chain joins TRBV7-8 to TRBJ2-5; tentatively, D is TRBD2 (6 bases). The CDR3 extends over 14 amino acids. Per germline, CDR1 SGHVS and CDR2 FQNEAQ. Here the CDR3 reads CASSSGVREETHYF. The CDR3 DNA sequence: TGTGCCAGCAGCTCGGGGGTCAGGGAAGAGACCCACTACTTC.

Concerning this clonotype: This may arise from a read error, as a much more abundant clone is one base away. The V gene is TRBV7-6, the J gene TRBJ2-1, with D tentatively TRBD2 (5 bases). The CDR3 is 14 amino acids. Germline V lookup: CDR1 SGHVS, CDR2 FNYEAQ. The CDR3, as DNA: TGTGCCAGCGCCGTTCCGGGATCCTCCAATGAGCAGTTCTTC. Translated, it gives CASAVPGSSNEQFF. Full variable domain (remainder filled in from reference TRBV7-6 and TRBJ2-1): GAGVSQSPRYKVTKRGQDVALRCDPISGHVSLYWYRQALGQGPEFLTYFNYEAQQDKSGLPNDRFSAERPEGSISTLTIQRTEQRDSAMYRCASAVPGSSNEQFFGPGTRLTVL.

This clonotype was counted at least ten times. V and J are TRBV4-1 and TRBJ2-1, with D perhaps given as TRBD1 or TRBD2 (5 bases each). Germline loops: CDR1 MGHRA, CDR2 YSYEKL. CDR3 length: 17 residues. The germline V and J ends were trimmed by 4 bases and 8 bases, with 24 bases remaining between them. Here the CDR3 reads CASSRIHEGTKGDEQFF. CDR3 DNA sequence: TGCGCCAGCAGCCGAATCCACGAGGGGACCAAAGGGGATGAGCAGTTCTTC.

This clonotype was observed a few times. The V and J genes are TRBV7-8 and TRBJ2-1, with TRBD2 as a possible D gene (5 bases). The CDR3 loop spans 15 amino acids. Per the germline V gene, CDR1 is SGHVS and CDR2 is FQNEAQ. V lost 5 bases and J 0 bases, leaving 11 bases between the germline ends. CDR3 sequence reads: CASSPRTLSYNEQFF. The CDR3 DNA reads as TGTGCCAGCAGCCCCCGGACTCTCTCCTACAATGAGCAGTTCTTC.

This clonotype was counted between two and nine times. The chain combines TRBV3-1 with TRBJ2-4; D not resolved. The CDR3 is 13 residues long. In germline, CDR1 is LGHDT, CDR2 YNNKEL (reference sequence). The V gene lost 2 bases and the J gene lost 4 bases, with 6 bases spanning the gap. This chain's CDR3 is CASSQIEKNIQYF. CDR3 nucleotides: TGTGCCAGCAGCCAAATAGAAAAAAACATTCAGTACTTC. Variable domain in full (rest from reference TRBV3-1 and TRBJ2-4): DTAVSQTPKYLVTQMGNDKSIKCEQNLGHDTMYWYKQDSKKFLKIMFSYNNKELIINETVPNRFSPKSPDKAHLNLHINSLELGDSAVYFCASSQIEKNIQYFGAGTRLSVL.

V usage is TRBV6-5 and J usage is TRBJ2-7; no reliable D call. The CDR3 loop spans 15 amino acids. V lost 0 bases, J lost 6 bases, and 15 bases lay in between. The germline gives CDR1 MNHEY, CDR2 SVGAGI. CDR3 nucleotide sequence: TGTGCCAGCAGTTACTCTAAATCCCCCTGGAGCGAGCAGTACTTC. Its translation: CASSYSKSPWSEQYF.

The chain joins TRBV11-2 to TRBJ2-2; no clear D gene. Trimming stripped 8 bases from V and 0 bases from J, with 10 bases between. The CDR3 covers 14 residues. Per germline, CDR1 SGHAT and CDR2 FQNNGV. CDR3 coding DNA: TGTGCCAGCGGTCTGCGTACGAACACCGGGGAGCTGTTTTTT. This encodes CASGLRTNTGELFF.

This clonotype was counted between two and nine times. The rearrangement uses TRBV3-1 and TRBJ1-1, with 10 bases matching TRBD1. With 4 bases clipped from V and 12 bases from J, the junction kept 11 bases outside the gene matches. From germline, CDR1 is LGHDT and CDR2 YNNKEL (reference sequence). This CDR3 comprises 14 residues. The CDR3 region has the DNA TGTGCCAGCAGCCTGGGACAGGGGCCCGGGAAGACTTTCTTT. Translation gives CASSLGQGPGKTFF.

This clonotype was picked up a small number of times. V gene TRBV5-1 combines with J gene TRBJ2-1, with 9 bases lining up with TRBD2. CDR1 is SGHRS, CDR2 YFSETQ, per germline. This CDR3 has 15 residues. V dropped 1 base and J dropped 9; count of bases not matched to a gene: 8. The CDR3 is CASSLLAGEAGEQFF. In nucleotides, the CDR3 is TGCGCCAGCAGCTTGTTAGCGGGAGAAGCGGGTGAGCAGTTCTTC.

This clonotype was detected only a few times. The chain recombines TRBV9 with TRBJ1-1; 8 nucleotides match TRBD1. Germline CDR1 is SGDLS and CDR2 is YYNGEE. V lost 4 bases to trimming and J lost 1 base; unmatched junction nucleotides: 15. CDR3 length: 18 residues. The CDR3 DNA reads TGTGCCAGCAGCCCTGCCCGAACGAGACAGGGGTGGAACACTGAAGCTTTCTTT. As protein: CASSPARTRQGWNTEAFF. The variable domain in full, with the rest retrieved from reference TRBV9 and TRBJ1-1, is DSGVTQTPKHLITATGQRVTLRCSPRSGDLSVYWYQQSLDQGLQFLIQYYNGEERAKGNILERFSAQQFPDLHSELNLSSLELGDSALYFCASSPARTRQGWNTEAFFGQGTRLTVV.

This chain connects TRBV2 to TRBJ2-5; weak D call: TRBD1 (6 bases). CDR3 length: 14 residues. Germline CDR1 SNHLY, CDR2 FYNNEI. Trimming cost V 3 bases and J 4 bases, with 12 bases left between them. CDR3 coding DNA: TGTGCCAGCAGTGACCCCAGGGGTGGAGAGACCCAGTACTTC. Its protein is CASSDPRGGETQYF.

V is TRBV5-6 and J is TRBJ2-7; D is uncertain. Germline loops: CDR1 SGHDT, CDR2 YYEEEE. Deletions cut 8 bases from V and 3 bases from J, with 21 bases between. This CDR3 is built from 15 residues. CDR3 bases: TGTGCCAGGGGCGCCGGGCTACTGGGCCACTACGAGCAGTACTTC. Protein sequence: CARGAGLLGHYEQYF.

The chain is built from TRBV12-3 or TRBV12-4 and TRBJ2-5; D is unclear. V was clipped by 4 bases and J by 2 bases, with 11 bases between them. The CDR3 totals 14 residues. CDR3 sequence reads: CASSSRRPQETQYF. The CDR3 DNA reads as TGTGCCAGCAGTTCCAGGCGCCCTCAAGAGACCCAGTACTTC.

V usage is TRBV7-6 and J usage is TRBJ2-7, with TRBD2 identical over 7 bases. Trimming removed 2 bases from V and 2 bases from J; junction bases left unmatched: 9. The CDR3 has 16 amino acids. Per the germline V gene, CDR1 is SGHVS and CDR2 is FNYEAQ. The CDR3: CASSLIAAGETYEQYF. DNA for the CDR3: TGTGCCAGCAGCTTAATCGCGGCGGGAGAGACCTACGAGCAGTACTTC.

The chain combines TRBV15 with TRBJ2-7, with 13 bases matching TRBD2. Germline lookup yields CDR1 LNHNV and CDR2 YYDKDF (reference sequence). J lost 3 bases, V lost 4 bases, and 3 bases had no gene match. This CDR3 is 15 amino acids long. Here the CDR3 DNA reads TGTGCCACCAGCACCGGACTAGCGGGAGTCTACGAGCAGTACTTC. This gives the protein CATSTGLAGVYEQYF.

This clonotype was seen a few times. The chain combines TRBV24-1 with TRBJ2-2, with TRBD1 matching over 9 bases. This CDR3 is 14 amino acids long. Trimming cost V 9 bases and J 10 bases; bases outside gene matches: 11. Germline values: CDR1 KGHDR, CDR2 SFDVKD. The CDR3 nucleotides read TGTGCCACCTCGGACAGGGGACGGCCTGAGGAGCTGTTTTTT. Protein: CATSDRGRPEELFF.

This clonotype has a handful of counts. This rearrangement joins TRBV29-1 to TRBJ2-7, with TRBD1 identical over 7 bases. Germline V gene data show CDR1 as SQVTM and CDR2 as ANQGSEA. V shed 4 bases and J 5 bases; nucleotides not matched to a gene: 8. The CDR3 runs 13 residues. The CDR3 spells CSVATTGTHEQYF. CDR3 DNA sequence: TGCAGCGTTGCTACGACAGGGACCCACGAGCAGTACTTC.

The chain employs TRBV28 and TRBJ2-3; D unresolved. CDR1 and CDR2 from the germline V gene are MDHEN and SYDVKM. CDR3 length equals 16 residues. Deletions cut 4 bases from V and 4 bases from J, with 18 bases between. This CDR3 reads CASSSRLDRHPDTQYF. CDR3 in DNA: TGTGCCAGCAGTTCCCGTTTGGATAGGCATCCAGATACGCAGTATTTT. The full variable domain, with the rest looked up from reference TRBV28 and TRBJ2-3, is DVKVTQSSRYLVKRTGEKVFLECVQDMDHENMFWYRQDPGLGLRLIYFSYDVKMKEKGDIPEGYSVSREKKERFSLILESASTNQTSMYLCASSSRLDRHPDTQYFGPGTRLTVL.

This clonotype was seen more than once but under ten times. The chain recombines TRBV18 with TRBJ2-3; D is undetermined. Trimming removed 0 bases at V and 5 bases at J, with 6 bases between. This CDR3 spans 13 amino acids. The germline V gene encodes CDR1 KGHSH and CDR2 LQKENI. The CDR3 DNA reads TGTGCCAGCTCACCACCGAGCGTAGATACGCAGTATTTT. This translates into CASSPPSVDTQYF.

This clonotype was counted between two and nine times. The V and J genes are TRBV7-3 and TRBJ2-7, with D unclear. Germline-derived CDR1 and CDR2 are SGHTA and FQGTGA. This CDR3 has 14 amino acids. V shed 1 base and J shed 3 bases, with 10 bases lying between them. DNA for the CDR3: TGTGCCAGCAGCTTAAATCCCAGCCTCTACGAGCAGTACTTC. Amino acids: CASSLNPSLYEQYF.

This clonotype was seen only a few times. The V gene is TRBV12-3 or TRBV12-4, the J gene TRBJ1-6; D is possibly TRBD1 (6 bases). This CDR3 is 13 amino acids long. The V end was cut by 7 bases, the J end by 6 bases, with 10 bases between. CDR3 in amino acids: CASTDSSNSPLHF. The CDR3 region has the DNA TGTGCCAGCACGGACAGTTCTAATTCACCCCTCCACTTT.

J is TRBJ1-6 and V is TRBV4-2, with D possibly TRBD1 on 5 matching bases. V shed 3 bases and J shed 9 bases, with 12 bases lying between them. In germline, CDR1 is LGHNA, CDR2 YNFKEQ. This CDR3 spans 14 amino acids. CDR3 bases: TGTGCCAGCAGCCAGGGGACTCGGAGTTCACCCCTCCACTTT. This gives the protein CASSQGTRSSPLHF.

This clonotype was counted only a few times. V and J are TRBV12-3 or TRBV12-4 and TRBJ2-5, with TRBD2 matching 13 bases. Trimming took 7 bases from V and 4 from J; bases not matched to a gene: 9. The CDR3 spans 16 residues. CDR3 nucleotides: TGTGCCAGCACTCAGGGGAGACTAGCGGGAGGAGAGACCCAGTACTTC. This encodes CASTQGRLAGGETQYF.